This T cell receptor beta chain was recovered during a study of vaccination and CD4 T cells after COVID-19. As for the study in general: Researchers treated cells with overlapping spike peptides taken from SARS-CoV-2, HCoV-NL63, HCoV-OC43 and HCoV-229E.

This CDR3 contains 12 residues. V lost 6 bases and J lost 8, with 14 bases in between. In germline, CDR1 is DFQATT, CDR2 SNEGSKA (reference sequence). In this sample, this clonotype turned up a few times. Its cognate antigen is unknown. Sequenced with the Oncomine TCR Beta short-read assay was DNA taken from cultured CD4+ T cells. TCRdb reprocessed the PCR reads via MiXCR and lists one record per CDR3 protein. The sample includes approximately 9,400 distinct CDR3 sequences, over 25% of them seen just once. Study-level points and caveats: The median number of SARS-CoV-2-reactive clonotypes increased from around 20 to 38, a change that did not reach significance.

Stated treatment: roughly 11-day PBMC culture with coronavirus spike peptide pools or control peptides (ViraFEST assay). The receptor's source is a human donor who had recovered from COVID-19. This chain joins TRBV20-1 and TRBJ2-1, with TRBD1 as a possible D gene (6 bases). The sequences come from CD4+ T cells from blood, cultured in vitro, collected after SARS-CoV-2 vaccination. The CDR3 reads CSATLGGYEQFF. CDR3 bases: TGCAGTGCCACCCTAGGGGGATATGAGCAGTTCTTC.